One sample yielded the 10 T cell receptor beta chains listed below, sequenced in a study of cytomegalovirus exposure and HLA in healthy donors. The repertoire was sequenced with immunoSEQ multiplex PCR; TCRdb's copy has only in-frame clones and lacks some. The data contain some 59,000 clones, 89% of them singletons. Sequences were obtained from PBMCs. These receptors originate from a woman aged 18-29 years in good health and CMV-seronegative.

The rearrangement links TRBV19 to TRBJ2-3; maybe TRBD1 (6 bases). This CDR3 is 16 amino acids long. CDR1 and CDR2 from the germline V gene are LNHDA and SQIVND (reference sequence). The ends were cut back, 0 bases at V and 1 base at J, with 11 bases in the middle. Here the CDR3 reads CASSIDQGHRTDTQYF. In DNA form, the CDR3 reads TGTGCCAGTAGTATAGATCAGGGACACCGCACAGATACGCAGTATTTT.

V is TRBV19 and J is TRBJ2-1, with a weak D call TRBD1 (6 bases). CDR3 length equals 13 residues. Germline V gene sequence: CDR1 LNHDA, CDR2 SQIVND (reference sequence). Deletions cut 3 bases from V and 9 bases from J, with 12 bases between. DNA of the CDR3: TGTGCCAGTAGTATTGGGGGCGGACTTGAGCAGTTCTTC. Protein sequence: CASSIGGGLEQFF.

Within the sample, this clone is medium-sized (0.01 to 0.1%). The chain employs TRBV27 and TRBJ1-5; 9 bases line up with TRBD1. Germline CDR1 and CDR2: MNHEY and SMNVEV (reference sequence). This CDR3 has 15 residues. V dropped 5 bases and J dropped 3; count of bases not matched to a gene: 5. The CDR3 sequence is CASSPGTGINQPQHF. The CDR3, as DNA: TGTGCCAGCAGTCCAGGGACAGGGATCAATCAGCCCCAGCATTTT.

The chain employs TRBV2 and TRBJ2-7; 8 nucleotides align to TRBD1. There are 14 residues in the CDR3. Trimming cost V 6 bases and J 9 bases; bases outside gene matches: 13. Germline V lookup: CDR1 SNHLY, CDR2 FYNNEI. The CDR3 DNA reads TGTGCCAGCAGCCCCACCGGGACAGGATATGGGCAGTACTTC. This translates into CASSPTGTGYGQYF.

The rearrangement links TRBV19 to TRBJ2-2; 9 bases are a match to TRBD2. The CDR3 runs to 18 residues. The junction had 11 bases not matched to a gene; V was cut back by 0 bases and J by 6 bases. CDR1 LNHDA and CDR2 SQIVND come from the germline V gene (reference sequence). The CDR3 sequence: CASSIDVRAGGPPGELFF. For the CDR3, the DNA is TGTGCCAGTAGTATAGACGTCCGCGCGGGAGGGCCCCCCGGGGAGCTGTTTTTT. Variable domain in full (rest from reference TRBV19 and TRBJ2-2): DGGITQSPKYLFRKEGQNVTLSCEQNLNHDAMYWYRQDPGQGLRLIYYSQIVNDFQKGDIAEGYSVSREKKESFPLTVTSAQKNPTAFYLCASSIDVRAGGPPGELFFGEGSRLTVL.

V is TRBV19 and J is TRBJ2-2, with 8 bases matching TRBD1. CDR3 size: 14 residues. V gave up 4 bases and J gave up 7 bases; unmatched junction bases: 5. Germline CDR1 reads LNHDA; CDR2 reads SQIVND (reference sequence). CDR3 residues: CASSTSDRVGELFF. CDR3 DNA sequence: TGTGCCAGTAGTACCTCGGACAGGGTCGGGGAGCTGTTTTTT.

This sequence joins TRBV5-1 and TRBJ1-4, with D possibly matching TRBD1 (6 bases). Germline V gives CDR1 SGHRS, CDR2 YFSETQ. Trimming took 1 base from V and 7 from J, leaving 8 bases between them. The CDR3 extends over 13 amino acids. The CDR3 nucleotides are TGCGCCAGCAGCTTGACAGGGAGTGAAAAACTGTTTTTT. Translated, it gives CASSLTGSEKLFF. The full variable domain, its missing parts supplied by reference TRBV5-1 and TRBJ1-4, is KAGVTQTPRYLIKTRGQQVTLSCSPISGHRSVSWYQQTPGQGLQFLFEYFSETQRNKGNFPGRFSGRQFSNSRSEMNVSTLELGDSALYLCASSLTGSEKLFFGSGTQLSVL.

This chain uses TRBV10-3 with TRBJ2-1; 9 positions match TRBD1. The CDR3 is 15 residues long. V gave up 0 bases and J gave up 4 bases; unmatched junction bases: 1. The germline gives CDR1 ENHRY, CDR2 SYGVKD. CDR3 DNA: TGTGCCATCAGTGAGTCTGGGACAGGGTACAATGAGCAGTTCTTC. Protein sequence: CAISESGTGYNEQFF.

For the CDR3, the DNA is TGCGCCAGCAGTGAAAAGCCCGGGACAGGGGTTGGTCAGCCCCAGCATTTT. Translating it yields CASSEKPGTGVGQPQHF. This chain uses TRBV10-1 with TRBJ1-5; 10 bases match TRBD1. The V and J ends lost 3 bases and 6 bases, in that order; junction bases with no gene match: 11. The V gene's germline CDR1 is WNHNN and CDR2 SYGVQD (reference sequence). This CDR3 spans 17 amino acids.

The table lists this clone with a count of one. The chain links TRBV19 to TRBJ1-5, with 9 bases lining up with TRBD1. Germline V lookup: CDR1 LNHDA, CDR2 SQIVND (reference sequence). The CDR3 has 19 amino acids. V lost 0 bases and J lost 0; bases outside the gene matches: 9. CDR3 in amino acids: CASSIDPGQGGYSNQPQHF. The DNA of the CDR3 is TGTGCCAGTAGTATAGATCCGGGACAGGGAGGATATAGCAATCAGCCCCAGCATTTT.